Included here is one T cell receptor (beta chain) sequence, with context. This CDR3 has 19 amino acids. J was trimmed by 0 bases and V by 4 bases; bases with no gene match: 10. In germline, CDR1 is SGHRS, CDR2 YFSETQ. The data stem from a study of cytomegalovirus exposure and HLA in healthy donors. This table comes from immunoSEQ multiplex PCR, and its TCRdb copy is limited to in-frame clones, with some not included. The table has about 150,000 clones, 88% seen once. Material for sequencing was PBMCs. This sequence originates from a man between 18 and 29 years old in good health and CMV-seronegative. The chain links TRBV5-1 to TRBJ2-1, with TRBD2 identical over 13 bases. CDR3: CASSPRTSGRGSSYNEQFF. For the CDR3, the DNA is TGCGCCAGCAGCCCGAGGACTAGCGGGAGAGGGAGCTCCTACAATGAGCAGTTCTTC.